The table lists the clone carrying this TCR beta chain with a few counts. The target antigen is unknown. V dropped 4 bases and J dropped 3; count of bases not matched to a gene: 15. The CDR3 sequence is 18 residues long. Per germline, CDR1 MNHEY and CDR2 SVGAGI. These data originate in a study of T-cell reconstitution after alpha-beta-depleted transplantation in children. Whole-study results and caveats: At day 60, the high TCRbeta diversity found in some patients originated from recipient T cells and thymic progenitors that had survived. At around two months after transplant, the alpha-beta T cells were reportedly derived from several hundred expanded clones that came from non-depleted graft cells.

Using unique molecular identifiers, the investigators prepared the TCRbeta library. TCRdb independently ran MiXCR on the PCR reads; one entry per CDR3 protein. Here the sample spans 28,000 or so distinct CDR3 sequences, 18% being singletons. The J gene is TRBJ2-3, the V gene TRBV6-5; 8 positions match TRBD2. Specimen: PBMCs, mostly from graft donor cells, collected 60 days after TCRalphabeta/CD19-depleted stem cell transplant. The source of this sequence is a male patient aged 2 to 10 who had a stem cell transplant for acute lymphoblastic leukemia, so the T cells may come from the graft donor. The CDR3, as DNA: TGTGCCAGCAGTTCGCGTTCCCCCTCGGGGGGGAATACAGATACGCAGTATTTT. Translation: CASSSRSPSGGNTDTQYF.